What follows is one T cell receptor beta chain and its context. This specimen belongs to a study of blood T cell repertoires in COVID-19. Study summary: From the United States, Italy and Spain came samples of acute and convalescent COVID-19.

The V gene's germline CDR1 is MGHDK and CDR2 SYGVNS. Trimming left V 3 bases short and J 6 bases short, with 9 bases between. The length of the CDR3 is 14 residues. Profiling relied on immunoSEQ multiplex PCR, and the TCRdb table lists in-frame clones only, not all of them. Of fewer than 450,000 clones listed, roughly 87% are singletons. This receptor was identified in a woman in her 40s with acute COVID-19. This chain connects TRBV25-1 to TRBJ1-6; D possibly corresponds to TRBD1 (5 bases). The sample consisted of PBMCs or T cells enriched from blood (not recorded which). DNA for the CDR3: TGTGCCAGCAGTGATAAACAGGTTAATTCACCCCTCCACTTT. It is translated as CASSDKQVNSPLHF.